The rows below give T cell receptor beta chains drawn from one sample of a study of blood T cells in healthy people across ages. MiXCR, applied by TCRdb to the 5' RACE reads, yields one record per CDR3 protein. This table has hundreds of thousands of distinct CDR3 sequences, more than 40% appearing once. Sequenced: blood. The receptors stem from a woman between 55 and 75 years old in good health. CDR3s include the opening cysteine and the closing phenylalanine or tryptophan. Fields, in order: D gene, J gene, clone size, V gene, CDR3 protein, CDR3 DNA. A D gene is named only where the DNA matches it firmly. Rows may omit the clone size; those that give it use once, few, many or a size class.

D: TRBD2; J: TRBJ2-1; size: -; V: TRBV11-2; CDR3: CASSLGREWQFF; DNA: TGTGCCAGCAGCCTTGGGCGGGAGTGGCAGTTCTTC
D: TRBD1; J: TRBJ2-5; size: -; V: TRBV12-3/TRBV12-4; CDR3: CASSLRDRQETQYF; DNA: TGTGCCAGCAGTCTTAGGGACAGACAAGAGACCCAGTACTTC
D: -; J: TRBJ2-7; size: -; V: TRBV28; CDR3: CASSSQGEGYNEQYF; DNA: TGTGCCAGCAGTTCGCAGGGAGAGGGATACAATGAGCAGTACTTC
D: TRBD2; J: TRBJ2-3; size: few; V: TRBV24-1; CDR3: CATSDARLAGYADTQYF; DNA: TGTGCCACCAGTGACGCCCGACTAGCGGGATATGCAGATACGCAGTATTTT
D: -; J: TRBJ1-1; size: -; V: TRBV7-8; CDR3: CASSLTGMGEAFF; DNA: TGTGCCAGCAGCTTAACAGGGATGGGTGAAGCTTTCTTT
D: TRBD1; J: TRBJ2-7; size: -; V: TRBV10-3; CDR3: CAISGTGISYNEQYF; DNA: TGTGCCATCTCCGGGACAGGGATCTCCTACAATGAGCAGTACTTC
D: -; J: TRBJ1-1; size: -; V: TRBV20-1; CDR3: CSEREGANTEAFF; DNA: TGCAGTGAGCGAGAAGGGGCGAACACTGAAGCTTTCTTT
D: TRBD2; J: TRBJ2-5; size: -; V: TRBV27; CDR3: CASSLRPVAGGMEQYF; DNA: TGTGCCAGCAGTTTACGTCCCGTGGCGGGGGGCATGGAGCAGTACTTC
D: -; J: TRBJ2-1; size: once; V: TRBV7-2; CDR3: CASSLDGTIYNEQFF; DNA: TGTGCCAGCAGCTTAGACGGGACCATATACAATGAGCAGTTCTTC
D: TRBD1; J: TRBJ2-4; size: few; V: TRBV2; CDR3: CASADRGQLDIQYF; DNA: TGTGCCAGCGCGGACAGGGGGCAGCTCGACATTCAGTACTTC
D: -; J: TRBJ2-3; size: many; V: TRBV29-1; CDR3: CSVNSASTDTQYF; DNA: TGCAGCGTTAATAGCGCCAGCACAGATACGCAGTATTTT
D: TRBD2; J: TRBJ2-7; size: -; V: TRBV20-1; CDR3: CSASRPSGQTYEQYF; DNA: TGCAGTGCTAGCAGACCTAGCGGCCAGACCTACGAGCAGTACTTC
D: -; J: TRBJ2-7; size: few; V: TRBV4-3; CDR3: CASSQDAAVSRPYEQYF; DNA: TGCGCCAGCAGCCAAGATGCGGCGGTCAGCAGACCCTACGAGCAGTACTTC
D: -; J: TRBJ2-3; size: -; V: TRBV7-2; CDR3: CASSSLPKDTQYF; DNA: TGTGCCAGCAGCTCCCTACCCAAAGATACGCAGTATTTT
D: TRBD1; J: TRBJ2-4; size: -; V: TRBV29-1; CDR3: CSVSRGREQYF; DNA: TGCAGCGTAAGCAGGGGGCGAGAGCAGTACTTC
D: TRBD1; J: TRBJ2-5; size: few; V: TRBV18; CDR3: CASSRDRAGQETQYF; DNA: TGTGCCAGCTCTCGCGACAGGGCCGGCCAAGAGACCCAGTACTTC
D: -; J: TRBJ1-2; size: few; V: TRBV20-1; CDR3: CSARDGRRPYGYTF; DNA: TGCAGTGCTAGGGACGGTAGACGCCCCTATGGCTACACCTTC